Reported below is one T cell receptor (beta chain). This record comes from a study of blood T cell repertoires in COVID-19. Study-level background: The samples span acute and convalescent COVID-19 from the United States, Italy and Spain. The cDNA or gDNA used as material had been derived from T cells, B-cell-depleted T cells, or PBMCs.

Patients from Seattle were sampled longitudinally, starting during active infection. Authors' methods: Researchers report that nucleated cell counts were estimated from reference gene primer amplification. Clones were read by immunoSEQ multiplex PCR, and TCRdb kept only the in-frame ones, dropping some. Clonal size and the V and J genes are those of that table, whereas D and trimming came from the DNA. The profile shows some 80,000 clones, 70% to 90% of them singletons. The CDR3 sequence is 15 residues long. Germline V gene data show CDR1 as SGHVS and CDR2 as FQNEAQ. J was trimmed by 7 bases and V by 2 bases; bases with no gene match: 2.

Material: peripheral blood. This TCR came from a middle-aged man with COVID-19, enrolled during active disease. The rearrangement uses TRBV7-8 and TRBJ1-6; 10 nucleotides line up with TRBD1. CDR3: CASSLTDRGNSPLHF. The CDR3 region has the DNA TGTGCCAGCAGCTTAACGGACAGGGGGAATTCACCCCTCCACTTT.